The rows below give T cell receptor beta chains drawn from one sample of a study of T cells after yellow fever vaccination. MiXCR, applied by TCRdb to the 5' RACE reads, yields one record per CDR3 protein. The sample holds fewer than 450,000 distinct CDR3 sequences, approximately 4% seen once. The specimen comprised PBMCs, sampled 5 days after the yellow fever booster vaccination. Receptors were obtained from a man aged 18 to 35 who received the YFV17D yellow fever vaccine. The CDR3 runs from the conserved cysteine through the conserved F or W. D genes are given only for firm matches. Only part of the rows carry a size: once, few, many, or a class if the clone is expanded.

cdr3_length	v_call	d_call	j_call	clone_size	cdr3_aa	cdr3_nt
13	TRBV3-1	.	TRBJ2-7	many	CASSRDSSYEQYF	TGTGCCAGCAGCCGGGACTCCTCCTACGAGCAGTACTTC
16	TRBV12-3/TRBV12-4	TRBD2	TRBJ2-5	.	CASSASSGGAVETQYF	TGTGCCAGCAGCGCCTCTAGCGGGGGGGCCGTGGAGACCCAGTACTTC
16	TRBV7-2	.	TRBJ1-6	.	CASSLGGGVPNSPLHF	TGTGCCAGCAGCTTAGGCGGGGGGGTCCCTAATTCACCCCTCCACTTT
13	TRBV7-2	.	TRBJ2-1	.	CASRLQVAREQFF	TGTGCCAGCAGATTACAGGTGGCACGTGAGCAGTTCTTC
17	TRBV3-1	TRBD1	TRBJ1-4	few	CASSQGPGGTGDEKLFF	TGTGCCAGCAGCCAAGGACCCGGTGGGACAGGGGATGAAAAACTGTTTTTT
14	TRBV2	.	TRBJ2-1	.	CASSADSSYNEQFF	TGTGCCAGCAGTGCCGACTCCTCCTACAATGAGCAGTTCTTC
11	TRBV19	.	TRBJ1-2	few	CASIGADGYTF	TGTGCCAGTATCGGGGCTGATGGCTACACCTTC
15	TRBV5-1	.	TRBJ1-1	few	CASSMLVWIPAEAFF	TGCGCCAGCAGCATGCTGGTGTGGATCCCAGCTGAAGCTTTCTTT
15	TRBV7-2	.	TRBJ2-7	few	CASSLITAGAYEQYF	TGTGCCAGCAGCTTAATTACTGCGGGGGCTTACGAGCAGTACTTC
11	TRBV6-5	.	TRBJ2-7	many	CASTNGIGQYF	TGTGCCAGCACCAATGGTATCGGGCAGTACTTC
14	TRBV7-3	TRBD1	TRBJ1-5	many	CASSSTGGGQPQHF	TGTGCCAGCAGCTCCACAGGGGGAGGCCAGCCCCAGCATTTT
13	TRBV20-1	.	TRBJ2-5	.	CSANQDLGETQYF	TGCAGTGCTAACCAGGACTTGGGGGAGACCCAGTACTTC
14	TRBV2	TRBD1	TRBJ1-5	few	CASRVDRAAQPQHF	TGTGCCAGCAGGGTCGACAGGGCAGCTCAGCCCCAGCATTTT
15	TRBV4-3	.	TRBJ2-2	many	CASSPGGGVIGELFF	TGCGCCAGCAGCCCCGGCGGCGGAGTGATCGGGGAGCTGTTTTTT
14	TRBV18	TRBD1	TRBJ1-1	.	CASSLDRGPTEAFF	TGTGCCAGCTCACTGGACAGGGGACCCACTGAAGCTTTCTTT
13	TRBV6-5	.	TRBJ2-3	many	CASRGLGADTQYF	TGTGCCAGCAGAGGGTTGGGGGCAGATACGCAGTATTTT
15	TRBV3-1	.	TRBJ1-6	many	CASSQEPTRDSPLHF	TGTGCCAGCAGCCAAGAACCCACAAGGGATTCACCCCTCCACTTT
14	TRBV29-1	TRBD2	TRBJ2-1	.	CSAVLAGGPNEQFF	TGCAGCGCCGTACTAGCGGGGGGGCCCAATGAGCAGTTCTTC
14	TRBV6-5	TRBD1	TRBJ1-2	many	CASSSTGGGGGYTF	TGTGCCAGCAGTTCCACAGGAGGGGGCGGCGGCTACACCTTC
15	TRBV11-2	.	TRBJ2-7	few	CASSLVLATGREQYF	TGTGCCAGCAGCTTAGTCCTGGCCACAGGGCGCGAGCAGTACTTC
15	TRBV5-6	.	TRBJ1-1	few	CASSLAWGREGEAFF	TGTGCCAGCAGCTTGGCCTGGGGCAGAGAGGGTGAAGCTTTCTTT
14	TRBV11-2	TRBD1	TRBJ2-5	many	CASSPGGTQETQYF	TGTGCCAGCAGCCCAGGGGGTACCCAAGAGACCCAGTACTTC
14	TRBV5-4	TRBD2	TRBJ2-1	many	CASSGLAGYNEQFF	TGTGCCAGCAGCGGACTAGCGGGGTACAATGAGCAGTTCTTC
15	TRBV10-1	TRBD1	TRBJ2-3	.	CASSLRQGLTDTQYF	TGCGCCAGCAGCCTCAGACAGGGTTTGACAGATACGCAGTATTTT
14	TRBV13	.	TRBJ2-1	.	CASRAESSYNEQFF	TGTGCCAGCCGAGCTGAAAGCTCCTACAATGAGCAGTTCTTC
13	TRBV12-3/TRBV12-4	TRBD2	TRBJ2-7	.	CASSPGGLYEQYF	TGTGCCAGCAGTCCGGGGGGGCTGTACGAGCAGTACTTC
18	TRBV21-1	.	TRBJ2-5	many	CASSKSQRFSHNGETQYF	TGTGCCAGCAGCAAATCGCAAAGGTTTTCCCATAACGGGGAGACCCAGTACTTC
13	TRBV5-1	.	TRBJ2-2	many	CASSLTGTGELFF	TGCGCCAGCAGCTTGACAGGGACCGGGGAGCTGTTTTTT
12	TRBV7-8	.	TRBJ1-2	few	CASLTGSGSYTF	TGTGCCTCACTTACGGGGTCTGGGAGCTACACCTTC
17	TRBV7-2	.	TRBJ1-2	many	CASSREGSLDSNYGYTF	TGTGCCAGCAGTAGAGAGGGGAGCCTAGACAGTAACTATGGCTACACCTTC
16	TRBV4-1	.	TRBJ2-1	few	CASSLVGRGSFYEQFF	TGCGCCAGCAGCCTCGTGGGCAGGGGATCTTTCTATGAGCAGTTCTTC
15	TRBV7-8	TRBD1	TRBJ2-5	many	CASTNQDRVLETQYF	TGTGCCAGCACGAACCAAGACAGGGTTTTGGAGACCCAGTACTTC
15	TRBV6-2/TRBV6-3	.	TRBJ1-5	.	CASSYGLDSNQPQHF	TGTGCCAGCAGTTACGGTTTGGATAGCAATCAGCCCCAGCATTTT
14	TRBV4-1	.	TRBJ2-5	.	CASSPVGREQTQYF	TGCGCCAGCAGCCCAGTGGGTCGGGAGCAGACCCAGTACTTC
12	TRBV14	.	TRBJ2-2	.	CASSSGGGELFF	TGTGCCAGCAGCTCGGGCGGCGGGGAGCTGTTTTTT
15	TRBV19	TRBD1	TRBJ1-2	.	CASSMGTDSYYGYTF	TGTGCCAGTAGTATGGGGACAGACTCTTACTATGGCTACACCTTC
13	TRBV20-1	TRBD2	TRBJ2-5	.	CSARTGGEETQYF	TGCAGTGCTAGAACTGGGGGGGAAGAGACCCAGTACTTC
12	TRBV12-3/TRBV12-4	TRBD1	TRBJ1-5	.	CASGGQPEPQHF	TGTGCCAGTGGGGGACAGCCAGAGCCCCAGCATTTT
14	TRBV7-2	TRBD1	TRBJ1-1	few	CASSVLQGATEAFF	TGTGCCAGCAGCGTACTACAGGGGGCGACTGAAGCTTTCTTT
14	TRBV5-1	.	TRBJ1-1	.	CASSFQASATEAFF	TGCGCCAGCAGCTTTCAGGCAAGCGCCACTGAAGCTTTCTTT
14	TRBV6-4	TRBD2	TRBJ2-1	.	CASRVSGGAHEQFF	TGTGCCAGCAGAGTTAGCGGGGGGGCCCATGAGCAGTTCTTC
14	TRBV7-6	.	TRBJ2-2	few	CASSLADGSGELFF	TGTGCCAGCAGCTTAGCTGATGGGTCCGGGGAGCTGTTTTTT
14	TRBV7-9	TRBD1	TRBJ1-1	many	CASMTGDPNTEAFF	TGTGCCAGCATGACAGGGGACCCGAACACTGAAGCTTTCTTT
14	TRBV11-2	.	TRBJ2-1	few	CASSLGGLYNEQFF	TGTGCCAGCAGCCTAGGGGGACTCTACAATGAGCAGTTCTTC
14	TRBV20-1	TRBD1	TRBJ1-2	few	CSASQGDRAYGYTF	TGCAGTGCTAGTCAAGGGGACAGGGCCTATGGCTACACCTTC